Given below is one T cell receptor (beta chain) in context. Treatment described: oral pan-JAK inhibitor, 5-10 mg twice daily. PBMCs served as the source from which CD4+ and CD8+ T cells were sorted. These data belong to a study of CD8+ T cells in alopecia areata. Study as a whole: Patients given treatment had severity scored by the percentage of scalp area affected.

Sequencing used cDNA as its template, made by extracting RNA and reverse transcribing it. Here immunoSEQ multiplex PCR was the method, and the copy in TCRdb shows in-frame clones only, minus some. Of 150,000 to 250,000 clones in the sample, 60% to 70% were seen once. The CDR3 length is 13 residues. V lost 2 bases, J lost 4 bases, and 8 bases lay in between. Germline V gives CDR1 PRHDT, CDR2 FYEKMQ (reference sequence). The material was CD4+ T cells sorted from blood, obtained at week 4, from a patient treated with tofacitinib. The origin of this receptor is a human donor with alopecia areata. This chain connects TRBV13 to TRBJ1-2; D is unclear. The DNA of the CDR3 is TGTGCCAGCAGCTTACCCAGTGGCTATGGCTACACCTTC. Its translation is CASSLPSGYGYTF. Full variable domain (rest looked up from reference TRBV13 and TRBJ1-2): AAGVIQSPRHLIKEKRETATLKCYPIPRHDTVYWYQQGPGQDPQFLISFYEKMQSDKGSIPDRFSAQQFSDYHSELNMSSLELGDSALYFCASSLPSGYGYTFGSGTRLTVV.